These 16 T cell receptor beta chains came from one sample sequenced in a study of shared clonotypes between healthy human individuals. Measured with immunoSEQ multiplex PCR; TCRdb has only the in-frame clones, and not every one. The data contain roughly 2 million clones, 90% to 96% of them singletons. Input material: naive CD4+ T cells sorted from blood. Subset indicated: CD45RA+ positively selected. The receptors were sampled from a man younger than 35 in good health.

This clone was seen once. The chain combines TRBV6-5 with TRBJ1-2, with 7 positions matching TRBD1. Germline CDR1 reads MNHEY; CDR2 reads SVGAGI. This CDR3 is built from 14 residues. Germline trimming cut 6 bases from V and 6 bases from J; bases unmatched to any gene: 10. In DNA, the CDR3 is TGTGCCAGCAGAAACAGCGGGACAGCAGATGGCTACACCTTC. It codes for CASRNSGTADGYTF.

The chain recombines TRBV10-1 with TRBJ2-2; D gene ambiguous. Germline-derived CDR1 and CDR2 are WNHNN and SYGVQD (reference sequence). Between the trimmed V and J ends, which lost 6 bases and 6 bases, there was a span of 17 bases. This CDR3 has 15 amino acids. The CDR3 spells CASSARAPGPGELFF. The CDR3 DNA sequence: TGCGCCAGCAGCGCCCGGGCCCCCGGGCCCGGGGAGCTGTTTTTT.

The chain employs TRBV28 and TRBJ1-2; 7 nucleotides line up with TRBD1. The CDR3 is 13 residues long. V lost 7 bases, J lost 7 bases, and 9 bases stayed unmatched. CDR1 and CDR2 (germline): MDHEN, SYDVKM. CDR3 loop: CASTLTGKGGYTF. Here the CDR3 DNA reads TGTGCCAGCACCTTGACAGGGAAGGGTGGCTACACCTTC.

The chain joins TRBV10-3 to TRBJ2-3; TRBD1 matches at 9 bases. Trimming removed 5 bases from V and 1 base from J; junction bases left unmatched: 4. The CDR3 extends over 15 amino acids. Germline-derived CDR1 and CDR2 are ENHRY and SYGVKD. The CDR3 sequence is CAISPGTGRTDTQYF. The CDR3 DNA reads TGTGCCATCAGTCCCGGGACAGGGCGCACAGATACGCAGTATTTT.

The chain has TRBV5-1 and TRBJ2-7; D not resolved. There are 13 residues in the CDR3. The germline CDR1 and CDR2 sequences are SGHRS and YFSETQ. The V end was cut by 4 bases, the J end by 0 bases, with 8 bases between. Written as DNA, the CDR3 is TGCGCCAGCAGCCCTATTAGCTCCTACGAGCAGTACTTC. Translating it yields CASSPISSYEQYF.

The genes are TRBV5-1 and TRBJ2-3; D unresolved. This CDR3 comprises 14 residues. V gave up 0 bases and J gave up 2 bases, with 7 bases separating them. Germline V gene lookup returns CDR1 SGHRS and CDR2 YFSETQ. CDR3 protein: CASSLGDNTDTQYF. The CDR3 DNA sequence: TGCGCCAGCAGCTTGGGAGACAACACAGATACGCAGTATTTT.

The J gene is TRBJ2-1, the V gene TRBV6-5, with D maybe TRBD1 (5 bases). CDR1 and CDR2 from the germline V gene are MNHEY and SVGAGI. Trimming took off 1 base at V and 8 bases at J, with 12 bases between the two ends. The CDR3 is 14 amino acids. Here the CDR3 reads CASSYFDARDEQFF. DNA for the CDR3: TGTGCCAGCAGTTACTTTGACGCCAGGGATGAGCAGTTCTTC.

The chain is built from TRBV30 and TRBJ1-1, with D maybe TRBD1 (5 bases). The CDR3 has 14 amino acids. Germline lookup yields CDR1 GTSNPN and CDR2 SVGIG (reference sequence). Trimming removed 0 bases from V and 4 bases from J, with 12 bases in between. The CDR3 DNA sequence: TGTGCCTGGAGTGTCGTATGGGGGACCACTGAAGCTTTCTTT. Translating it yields CAWSVVWGTTEAFF.

CDR3 bases: TGCAGTGCCCGGAAGGAGGAGCCGCAGTACTTC. Protein sequence: CSARKEEPQYF. The chain uses TRBV20-1 and TRBJ2-7, with a tentative D call TRBD2 (5 bases). This CDR3 has 11 residues. Trimming removed 6 bases at V and 9 bases at J, with 15 bases between. The V gene's germline CDR1 is DFQATT and CDR2 SNEGSKA (reference sequence).

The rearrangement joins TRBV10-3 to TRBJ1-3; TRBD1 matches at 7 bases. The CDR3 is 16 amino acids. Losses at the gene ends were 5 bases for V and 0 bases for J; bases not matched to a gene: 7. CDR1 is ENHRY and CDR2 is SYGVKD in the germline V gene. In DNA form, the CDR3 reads TGTGCCATCAGTCCGGGACAGTTACTCTCTGGAAACACCATATATTTT. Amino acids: CAISPGQLLSGNTIYF.

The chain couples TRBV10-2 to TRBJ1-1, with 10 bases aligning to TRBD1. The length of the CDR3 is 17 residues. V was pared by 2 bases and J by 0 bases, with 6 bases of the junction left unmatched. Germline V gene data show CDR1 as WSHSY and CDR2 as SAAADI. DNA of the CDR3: TGCGCCAGCAGTGAGGACAGGGGGCCTTCAATGAACACTGAAGCTTTCTTT. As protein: CASSEDRGPSMNTEAFF.

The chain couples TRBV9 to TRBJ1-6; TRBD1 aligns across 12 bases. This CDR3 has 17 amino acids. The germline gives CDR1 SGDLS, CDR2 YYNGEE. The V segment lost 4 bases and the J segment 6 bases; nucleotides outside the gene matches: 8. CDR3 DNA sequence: TGTGCCAGCAGCACAGGGACAGGGGGCAAGGGTAATTCACCCCTCCACTTT. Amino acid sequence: CASSTGTGGKGNSPLHF.

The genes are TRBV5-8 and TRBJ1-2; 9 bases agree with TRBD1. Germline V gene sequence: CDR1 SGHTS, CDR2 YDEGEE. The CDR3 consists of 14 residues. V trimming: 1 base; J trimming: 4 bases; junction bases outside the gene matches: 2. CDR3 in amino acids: CASSLTGGAYGYTF. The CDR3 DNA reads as TGTGCCAGCAGCTTGACAGGGGGCGCCTATGGCTACACCTTC.

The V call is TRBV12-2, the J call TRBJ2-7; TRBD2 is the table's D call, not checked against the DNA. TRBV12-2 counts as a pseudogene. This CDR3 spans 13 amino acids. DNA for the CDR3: TGTGCAAGTCGCTGGATGACCCGGGTCGAGCAGTACTTC. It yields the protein CASRWMTRVEQYF.

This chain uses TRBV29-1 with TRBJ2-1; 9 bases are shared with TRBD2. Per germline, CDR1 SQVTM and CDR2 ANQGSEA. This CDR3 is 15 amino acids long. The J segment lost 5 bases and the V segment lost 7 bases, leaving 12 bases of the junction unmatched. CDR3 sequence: CSGAGGLAPNNEQFF. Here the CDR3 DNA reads TGCAGCGGAGCCGGGGGACTAGCACCAAACAATGAGCAGTTCTTC.

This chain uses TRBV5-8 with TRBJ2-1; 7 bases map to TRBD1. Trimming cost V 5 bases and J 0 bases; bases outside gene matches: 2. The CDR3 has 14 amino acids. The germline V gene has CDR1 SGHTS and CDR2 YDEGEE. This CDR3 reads CASSWDSSYNEQFF. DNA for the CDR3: TGTGCCAGCAGTTGGGACAGCTCCTACAATGAGCAGTTCTTC.